The text below deals with one T cell receptor (beta chain). As yet, its antigen is unknown. Via the markers CD45RO/CCR7/CD25/CD127/CD95/CD27, stem cell-like memory, regulatory, central memory and naive CD4+ cells were sorted. Trimming took off 6 bases at V and 0 bases at J, with 14 bases between the two ends. Looked up from germline, CDR1 is SQVTM and CDR2 is ANQGSEA. The CDR3 loop spans 14 amino acids. The sample comes from a study of beta chain features in type 1 diabetes. Points from the study as a whole: TCRB CDR3s from Type 1 diabetes patients were moderately but significantly shorter in all four CD4+ subsets. Any role of HLA type in TCRB rearrangement remained unresolved here.

Isolated RNA was reverse transcribed in full, so expressed TCRB transcripts were sequenced. Clones were read by immunoSEQ multiplex PCR, and TCRdb kept only the in-frame ones, dropping some. This sample has around 400,000 clones, with about 14% found just once. The genes are TRBV29-1 and TRBJ1-1; tentative D call: TRBD1 (5 bases). The receptor was derived from a woman aged 18-29 years in good health. Specimen: naive CD4+ T cells from blood. The CDR3 bases are TGCAGCGTCTCCAAACAGGCTATGAACACTGAAGCTTTCTTT. Residues: CSVSKQAMNTEAFF.